This TCR beta chain was sequenced in a study of shared clonotypes between healthy human individuals. The CDR3 has 14 residues. The V and J ends lost 8 bases and 2 bases, in that order; junction bases with no gene match: 9. Germline V lookup: CDR1 MNHEY, CDR2 SVGAGI. Assay: immunoSEQ multiplex PCR; the TCRdb copy retains only in-frame clones and omits some. The profile covers about 600,000 clones, with just over 75% appearing a single time and 9.5% to 15% taken by the ten largest. In this sample, this clone turned up many times. The sequence was collected from a woman in her thirties or forties in good health. Some clones in this sample may be carry-over from other donors' samples. The chain couples TRBV6-5 to TRBJ2-7, with 7 bases matching TRBD1. Specimen: PBMCs. The DNA of the CDR3 is TGTGCCAGCCTACCGAGGACAGGAGCCTACGAGCAGTACTTC. Its translation: CASLPRTGAYEQYF.